Listed below are T cell receptor beta chains from one sample, sequenced in a study of CXCR3-negative and CXCR3-positive naive CD8 T cells. TCRdb reprocessed the 5' RACE reads; each CDR3 protein has one entry and no DNA is given. The sample totals 140,000 to 150,000 distinct CDR3 sequences. The specimen was naive CXCR3+ CD8+ T cells from blood. The receptors were sampled from a human donor in good health. Some clones in this sample may be carry-over from other donors' samples. CDR3s include the opening cysteine and the closing phenylalanine or tryptophan. Each record gives: J gene, V gene, CDR3 protein.

j_gene: TRBJ2-7
v_gene: TRBV7-9
CDR3aa: CASSLAYGYEQYF

j_gene: TRBJ2-3
v_gene: TRBV29-1
CDR3aa: CSTVGLPNFVDTQYF

j_gene: TRBJ2-4
v_gene: TRBV29-1
CDR3aa: CSASGALDGIQYF

j_gene: TRBJ2-3
v_gene: TRBV7-9
CDR3aa: CASSWGTDTQYF

j_gene: TRBJ2-5
v_gene: TRBV2
CDR3aa: CASSPYYGQIEETQYF

j_gene: TRBJ1-5
v_gene: TRBV11-1
CDR3aa: CASRDGNQPQHF

j_gene: TRBJ2-7
v_gene: TRBV18
CDR3aa: CASSPGTGGGEQYF

j_gene: TRBJ2-5
v_gene: TRBV6-5
CDR3aa: CASTRIGSGGLNQETQYF

j_gene: TRBJ2-7
v_gene: TRBV28
CDR3aa: CASSPGGSLFEQYF

j_gene: TRBJ2-1
v_gene: TRBV4-1
CDR3aa: CASSPRGRDLRAYNEQFF

j_gene: TRBJ1-1
v_gene: TRBV7-2
CDR3aa: CASRRGQNTEAFF

j_gene: TRBJ2-3
v_gene: TRBV20-1
CDR3aa: CSARWPDTQYF

j_gene: TRBJ2-7
v_gene: TRBV29-1
CDR3aa: CSVDLTSGSSYEQYF

j_gene: TRBJ2-7
v_gene: TRBV18
CDR3aa: CASSPVRQGAMATYEQYF

j_gene: TRBJ1-5
v_gene: TRBV6-6
CDR3aa: CASSYDQNNPDQPQHF

j_gene: TRBJ2-3
v_gene: TRBV14
CDR3aa: CASSQDIGTVYTDTQYF

j_gene: TRBJ2-1
v_gene: TRBV2
CDR3aa: CASDRYNGQFF

j_gene: TRBJ2-1
v_gene: TRBV6-6
CDR3aa: CASSYSISLAGPKGNEQFF

j_gene: TRBJ2-7
v_gene: TRBV28
CDR3aa: CASTWGGDYYEQYF

j_gene: TRBJ1-2
v_gene: TRBV6-5
CDR3aa: CASTTSMGGEYGYTF

j_gene: TRBJ2-7
v_gene: TRBV18
CDR3aa: CASSPTRKTSYEQYF

j_gene: TRBJ2-1
v_gene: TRBV29-1
CDR3aa: CSVKGVSYNEQFF

j_gene: TRBJ2-5
v_gene: TRBV29-1
CDR3aa: CSVGTSYVQETQYF

j_gene: TRBJ2-3
v_gene: TRBV12-5
CDR3aa: CASGQPSGDTDTQYF

j_gene: TRBJ2-7
v_gene: TRBV9
CDR3aa: CASSVASGLSYEQYF

j_gene: TRBJ2-7
v_gene: TRBV4-1
CDR3aa: CASSQEGAGGQGLQYF

j_gene: TRBJ2-1
v_gene: TRBV5-1
CDR3aa: CASSPSKGSYNEQFF

j_gene: TRBJ1-4
v_gene: TRBV20-1
CDR3aa: CSARDIRQPNNEKLFF

j_gene: TRBJ1-1
v_gene: TRBV7-9
CDR3aa: CASSDGTGVTEAFF

j_gene: TRBJ2-7
v_gene: TRBV29-1
CDR3aa: CSVSEGSYEQYF

j_gene: TRBJ2-1
v_gene: TRBV3-1
CDR3aa: CASGGGNEQFF

j_gene: TRBJ2-5
v_gene: TRBV7-6
CDR3aa: CASSLEGVTAQETQYF

j_gene: TRBJ2-5
v_gene: TRBV7-2
CDR3aa: CASSPGTGSMFQETQYF

j_gene: TRBJ2-2
v_gene: TRBV6-4
CDR3aa: CASSDLGGPNTGELFF

j_gene: TRBJ2-7
v_gene: TRBV28
CDR3aa: CASKPGHEQYF

j_gene: TRBJ1-5
v_gene: TRBV27
CDR3aa: CASSLGGPDQPQHF

j_gene: TRBJ2-3
v_gene: TRBV7-9
CDR3aa: CASQETSGSGDTQYF

j_gene: TRBJ1-1
v_gene: TRBV7-3
CDR3aa: CASTEMGTGNTEAFF

j_gene: TRBJ2-2
v_gene: TRBV11-1
CDR3aa: CACSGGVTGELFF

j_gene: TRBJ1-1
v_gene: TRBV5-1
CDR3aa: CASSSPGEPEAFF

j_gene: TRBJ2-1
v_gene: TRBV19
CDR3aa: CASSPGLAGDYYNEQFF

j_gene: TRBJ1-2
v_gene: TRBV6-2/TRBV6-3
CDR3aa: CASSYARLKQANYGYTF

j_gene: TRBJ2-7
v_gene: TRBV7-8
CDR3aa: CASSSGPGVGEQYF

j_gene: TRBJ2-3
v_gene: TRBV7-9
CDR3aa: CASSLPGLPADSQYF

j_gene: TRBJ2-3
v_gene: TRBV7-2
CDR3aa: CASSWTSASTDTQYF

j_gene: TRBJ2-1
v_gene: TRBV12-3/TRBV12-4
CDR3aa: CASSSSTSGNEQFF

j_gene: TRBJ2-2
v_gene: TRBV7-9
CDR3aa: CASSLGQGANTGELFF

j_gene: TRBJ2-1
v_gene: TRBV12-3/TRBV12-4
CDR3aa: CASGGFSYNEQFF

j_gene: TRBJ2-2
v_gene: TRBV15
CDR3aa: CATSPDQENTGELFF

j_gene: TRBJ2-2
v_gene: TRBV29-1
CDR3aa: CSARLNTGELFF